The 32 T cell receptor beta chains reported below all come from one sample, sequenced in a study of shared clonotypes between healthy human individuals. Clones were read by immunoSEQ multiplex PCR, and TCRdb kept only the in-frame ones, dropping some. Altogether about 600,000 clones are present, roughly 98% being singletons, with the ten largest covering 0.3%. Only CD45RO-negative cells positively selected for CCR7 counted as naive CD8 cells, so terminally differentiated effector memory CD45RA+ cells were excluded. The sequenced material came from naive CD8+ T cells sorted from blood. Receptors were obtained from a man in his thirties or forties in good health.

CDR3 DNA: TGTGCCAGCAGCCGAGCTAGCACCTACGAGCAGTACTTC. Protein product: CASSRASTYEQYF. The rearrangement joins TRBV28 to TRBJ2-7; D may be TRBD2 (5 bases). The germline gives CDR1 MDHEN, CDR2 SYDVKM. Trimming left V 6 bases short and J 2 bases short, with 11 bases between. This CDR3 has 13 amino acids.

Notes on this clone: Other DNA sequences in the same sample also yield this CDR3. CDR3 in amino acids: CASGTAYEQYF. For the CDR3, the DNA is TGTGCCAGCGGGACAGCCTACGAGCAGTACTTC. The chain couples TRBV7-9 to TRBJ2-7, with TRBD1 identical over 7 bases. J was trimmed by 2 bases and V by 8 bases; bases with no gene match: 0. The CDR3 loop spans 11 amino acids. The germline V gene encodes CDR1 SEHNR and CDR2 FQNEAQ (reference sequence).

The CDR3 is CASSSTGTDLFEQYF. For the CDR3, the DNA is TGTGCCAGCAGCTCAACCGGGACAGACCTTTTCGAGCAGTACTTC. The chain employs TRBV11-2 and TRBJ2-7; the match to TRBD1 covers 7 bases. The CDR3 contains 15 residues. Trimming took 4 bases from V and 6 from J; bases not matched to a gene: 12. Per the germline V gene, CDR1 is SGHAT and CDR2 is FQNNGV.

V gene TRBV5-6 combines with J gene TRBJ2-7, with D uncertain. V lost 4 bases and J lost 2, with 1 base in between. Germline values: CDR1 SGHDT, CDR2 YYEEEE. The CDR3 is made up of 10 amino acids. The CDR3: CASSPYEQYF. The CDR3 DNA sequence: TGTGCCAGCAGCCCCTACGAGCAGTACTTC.

The chain carries TRBV9 and TRBJ2-1; 8 nucleotides agree with TRBD1. The length of the CDR3 is 15 residues. Germline-derived CDR1 and CDR2 are SGDLS and YYNGEE. The ends lost 3 bases at V and 6 bases at J; junction bases unmatched: 8. The CDR3 nucleotides are TGTGCCAGCAGCGACAGCGGACAGGGCATCAATGAGCAGTTCTTC. Translated: CASSDSGQGINEQFF.

The V call is TRBV23-1, the J call TRBJ1-2; 8 nucleotides match TRBD1. TRBV23-1 is recorded as an ORF, its role being uncertain. The CDR3 has 19 residues. The V gene end was trimmed by 3 bases and the J gene end by 4 bases; junction bases not matched to a gene: 19. CDR3 loop: CASSHPDRVPLPLSYGYTF. In DNA, the CDR3 is TGCGCCAGCAGTCACCCGGACAGGGTCCCGCTACCTTTGTCCTATGGCTACACCTTC.

This chain links TRBV2 with TRBJ2-7, with TRBD1 as a possible D gene (6 bases). Trimming left V 4 bases short and J 2 bases short, with 9 bases between. The germline CDR1 and CDR2 sequences are SNHLY and FYNNEI. This CDR3 comprises 13 residues. The CDR3 spells CASSGDRPYEQYF. The CDR3 coding sequence is TGTGCCAGCAGTGGTGACAGGCCCTACGAGCAGTACTTC.

CDR3 in DNA: TGTGCCAGCAGCTTAGACAGGGGCCCCGAGTACTTC. Translated, it gives CASSLDRGPEYF. The chain joins TRBV7-9 to TRBJ2-7, with 7 bases aligning to TRBD1. Germline values: CDR1 SEHNR, CDR2 FQNEAQ (reference sequence). The CDR3 covers 12 residues. V shed 1 base and J 11 bases; nucleotides not matched to a gene: 5.

The chain employs TRBV29-1 and TRBJ2-5; 8 positions match TRBD1. Trimming removed 6 bases from V and 5 bases from J; junction bases left unmatched: 5. CDR1 is SQVTM and CDR2 is ANQGSEA in the germline V gene. CDR3 size: 12 residues. Written as DNA, the CDR3 is TGCAGCGTCAGGACAGGGACGGAGACCCAGTACTTC. Translation: CSVRTGTETQYF.

V usage is TRBV13 and J usage is TRBJ2-3; D gene ambiguous. CDR3 length: 15 amino acids. V was cut by 2 bases and J by 4 bases, with 13 bases left in between. Per the germline V gene, CDR1 is PRHDT and CDR2 is FYEKMQ (reference sequence). CDR3 protein: CASSLNTALADTQYF. CDR3 nucleotide sequence: TGTGCCAGCAGCTTAAATACCGCCTTAGCAGATACGCAGTATTTT.

This clone appeared a single time. This sequence joins TRBV28 and TRBJ1-1, with D possibly TRBD1 on 5 matching bases. V dropped 6 bases and J dropped 5 bases, with 19 bases sitting between them. The CDR3 contains 15 residues. Germline V gene sequence: CDR1 MDHEN, CDR2 SYDVKM. The CDR3 sequence is CASSPTDTWGTEAFF. CDR3 nucleotides: TGTGCCAGCAGCCCGACGGACACCTGGGGGACTGAAGCTTTCTTT.

The chain carries TRBV11-2 and TRBJ2-7; unclear D gene. Germline V gene lookup returns CDR1 SGHAT and CDR2 FQNNGV. CDR3 size: 12 residues. V shed 1 base and J shed 5 bases, with 6 bases lying between them. CDR3 nucleotide sequence: TGTGCCAGCAGCTTAGTTGGGGACGAGCAGTACTTC. Its translation is CASSLVGDEQYF.

The chain couples TRBV27 to TRBJ1-1; no firm D call. The CDR3 contains 12 residues. Trimming shortened V by 7 bases and J by 3 bases, and 9 bases separated the two germline ends. The germline gives CDR1 MNHEY, CDR2 SMNVEV (reference sequence). The CDR3, as DNA: TGTGCCAGCAAAGGCGGCCACACTGAAGCTTTCTTT. It specifies CASKGGHTEAFF.

This chain connects TRBV19 to TRBJ2-7; the D gene is possibly TRBD2 (5 bases). CDR1 and CDR2 from the germline V gene are LNHDA and SQIVND (reference sequence). V gave up 6 bases and J gave up 0 bases, with 9 bases separating them. CDR3 size: 13 residues. CDR3 loop: CASSRRSSYEQYF. The CDR3 DNA is TGTGCCAGTAGCCGGAGGAGCTCCTACGAGCAGTACTTC.

The V and J genes are TRBV14 and TRBJ2-7, with 12 bases aligning to TRBD1. This CDR3 is 18 amino acids long. In germline, CDR1 is SGHDN, CDR2 FVKESK. V shed 1 base and J 4 bases; nucleotides not matched to a gene: 11. CDR3 residues: CASSQVRTRDRGRYEQYF. The CDR3 DNA reads TGTGCCAGCAGCCAAGTTCGGACCCGGGACAGGGGGCGATACGAGCAGTACTTC.

The chain has TRBV15 and TRBJ2-1; 10 bases map to TRBD2. Losses at the gene ends were 5 bases for V and 1 base for J; bases not matched to a gene: 8. The CDR3 has 17 amino acids. CDR1 LNHNV and CDR2 YYDKDF come from the germline V gene (reference sequence). CDR3 nucleotides: TGTGCCACCAGCCCGCGGACTAGCGGACAGTCCTACAATGAGCAGTTCTTC. Its protein product is CATSPRTSGQSYNEQFF.

The chain links TRBV10-3 to TRBJ1-5; the match to TRBD1 covers 11 bases. The CDR3 covers 16 residues. The V and J ends lost 3 bases and 4 bases, in that order; junction bases with no gene match: 5. Germline-derived CDR1 and CDR2 are ENHRY and SYGVKD. As DNA, the CDR3 is TGTGCCATCAGTGAAGGGGGACAGGGGGGAAATCAGCCCCAGCATTTT. It is translated as CAISEGGQGGNQPQHF.

The chain uses TRBV2 and TRBJ2-5; D call uncertain. The germline V and J ends were trimmed by 10 bases and 3 bases, with 15 bases remaining between them. The CDR3 extends over 13 amino acids. Looked up from germline, CDR1 is SNHLY and CDR2 is FYNNEI. In DNA form, the CDR3 reads TGTGCCACCTTTCCAGGAAGGGAAGAGACCCAGTACTTC. Protein sequence: CATFPGREETQYF.

The V gene is TRBV5-4, the J gene TRBJ1-2, with D unclear. Germline CDR1 SGHNT, CDR2 YYREEE (reference sequence). Trimming stripped 4 bases from V and 8 bases from J, with 21 bases between. This CDR3 region has 15 residues. The CDR3 coding sequence is TGTGCCAGCAGCGATGGTGGTAGCGGAGAGGAAGGCTACACCTTC. Its protein product is CASSDGGSGEEGYTF. Supplemented by reference TRBV5-4 and TRBJ1-2, the full variable domain reads ETGVTQSPTHLIKTRGQQVTLRCSSQSGHNTVSWYQQALGQGPQFIFQYYREEENGRGNFPPRFSGLQFPNYSSELNVNALELDDSALYLCASSDGGSGEEGYTFGSGTRLTVV.

The chain carries TRBV13 and TRBJ1-1; D call uncertain. Trimming took off 5 bases at V and 3 bases at J, with 13 bases between the two ends. The CDR3 covers 14 residues. Germline V gene data show CDR1 as PRHDT and CDR2 as FYEKMQ (reference sequence). The CDR3 region is CASSLISGDTEAFF. The CDR3 nucleotides are TGTGCCAGCAGCCTTATTAGCGGGGACACTGAAGCTTTCTTT.

The chain couples TRBV4-1 to TRBJ2-1, with 9 bases aligning to TRBD2. The CDR3 length is 17 residues. V was pared by 3 bases and J by 3 bases, with 9 bases of the junction left unmatched. Germline V CDR1 and CDR2: MGHRA, YSYEKL. The CDR3 DNA reads as TGCGCCAGCAGCCACTCCAGAGCGGGAGGCGTCTACAATGAGCAGTTCTTC. It is translated as CASSHSRAGGVYNEQFF.

The chain uses TRBV7-9 and TRBJ1-2; D gene unclear. Trimming removed 4 bases from V and 8 bases from J, with 17 bases in between. Germline loops: CDR1 SEHNR, CDR2 FQNEAQ (reference sequence). This CDR3 spans 14 amino acids. CDR3 residues: CASSSLPRRYGYTF. The CDR3 DNA reads TGTGCCAGCAGCTCACTACCTCGTAGGTACGGCTACACCTTC.

The rearrangement uses TRBV18 and TRBJ2-1; D may be TRBD1 or TRBD2 (6 bases each). Germline CDR1 is KGHSH and CDR2 is LQKENI. The CDR3 contains 16 residues. V lost 4 bases and J 4 bases, leaving 17 bases between the germline ends. The CDR3 DNA reads TGTGCCAGCTCACATGGAGGGCAGGGGAATTACAATGAGCAGTTCTTC. This codes for CASSHGGQGNYNEQFF.

The rearrangement uses TRBV7-8 and TRBJ2-7; D gene unclear. The CDR3 sequence is 13 residues long. V lost 5 bases, J lost 4 bases, and 12 bases lay in between. Per the germline V gene, CDR1 is SGHVS and CDR2 is FQNEAQ. Here the CDR3 reads CASSPRFGYEQYF. CDR3 nucleotide sequence: TGTGCCAGCAGCCCACGCTTCGGGTACGAGCAGTACTTC. Using reference TRBV7-8 and TRBJ2-7 for the parts outside the CDR3, the full variable domain is GAGVSQSPRYKVAKRGQDVALRCDPISGHVSLFWYQQALGQGPEFLTYFQNEAQLDKSGLPSDRFFAERPEGSVSTLKIQRTQQEDSAVYLCASSPRFGYEQYFGPGTRLTVT.

The CDR3 nucleotides read TGTGCCAGCAGCGTAAACGTAGGGTCCTACAATGAGCAGTTCTTC. This gives the protein CASSVNVGSYNEQFF. The V call is TRBV9, the J call TRBJ2-1; no reliable D call. The germline V and J ends were trimmed by 1 base and 1 base, with 9 bases remaining between them. This CDR3 region has 15 residues. Per the germline V gene, CDR1 is SGDLS and CDR2 is YYNGEE.

The chain recombines TRBV9 with TRBJ2-5; 10 bases line up with TRBD1. The CDR3 totals 17 residues. Trimming at V came to 4 bases and at J to 4 bases, leaving 13 bases not matched to a gene. The germline gives CDR1 SGDLS, CDR2 YYNGEE. In DNA form, the CDR3 reads TGTGCCAGCAGCCCCATGAGGGGACAGGGGCTCGTAGAGACCCAGTACTTC. Its translation is CASSPMRGQGLVETQYF.

V usage is TRBV2 and J usage is TRBJ2-5; 11 bases align to TRBD1. This CDR3 region has 18 residues. The germline V gene has CDR1 SNHLY and CDR2 FYNNEI. The junction had 10 bases not matched to a gene; V was cut back by 3 bases and J by 1 base. The CDR3 DNA reads as TGTGCCAGCAGTGACGGACAGGGGGCCAGCGGAGCCCAAGAGACCCAGTACTTC. Amino acids: CASSDGQGASGAQETQYF.

The chain recombines TRBV29-1 with TRBJ2-5, with D perhaps matching TRBD1 (6 bases). Germline V lookup: CDR1 SQVTM, CDR2 ANQGSEA. V dropped 3 bases and J dropped 3 bases, with 17 bases sitting between them. The CDR3 has 15 amino acids. The DNA of the CDR3 is TGCAGCGTTGAGTCGGGGTGGACAGAAGAAGAGACCCAGTACTTC. Its protein product is CSVESGWTEEETQYF.

Here the CDR3 reads CASSQVFQGGVTDTQYF. CDR3 sequence (DNA): TGCGCCAGCAGCCAAGTATTTCAGGGTGGAGTGACAGATACGCAGTATTTT. The chain links TRBV4-1 to TRBJ2-3, with D possibly TRBD1 on 5 matching bases. This CDR3 region has 17 residues. Germline CDR1 and CDR2: MGHRA and YSYEKL. V lost 1 base and J 3 bases, leaving 17 bases between the germline ends.

The CDR3 here is CASTRGVPANYGYTF. In DNA form, the CDR3 reads TGTGCCAGCACCAGGGGAGTACCAGCAAACTATGGCTACACCTTC. The chain is built from TRBV5-4 and TRBJ1-2; TRBD1 is a possible D gene (6 bases). Germline CDR1 SGHNT, CDR2 YYREEE (reference sequence). CDR3 length equals 15 residues. With 6 bases removed from V and 2 bases from J, the gap between germline ends came to 17 bases.

The genes are TRBV7-6 and TRBJ2-3; unclear D gene. CDR1 SGHVS and CDR2 FNYEAQ come from the germline V gene. Trimming left V 2 bases short and J 2 bases short, with 5 bases between. This CDR3 has 13 residues. CDR3 DNA sequence: TGTGCCAGCAGCTTATACACCACAGATACGCAGTATTTT. The encoded protein is CASSLYTTDTQYF.

The gene calls are TRBV5-1 and TRBJ2-3; unclear D gene. V was cut by 1 base and J by 3 bases, with 9 bases left in between. The germline V gene has CDR1 SGHRS and CDR2 YFSETQ. This CDR3 spans 14 amino acids. CDR3 DNA sequence: TGCGCCAGCAGCTTGTGGCAGGATACAGATACGCAGTATTTT. Protein sequence: CASSLWQDTDTQYF.